These T cell receptor beta chains were read from a single sample in a study of response to subunit inactivated influenza vaccine. TCRdb re-derived calls from the RT-PCR reads in MiXCR, one entry per CDR3 protein. The sample holds around 480,000 distinct CDR3 sequences; 16% are singletons and the top ten take less than 4%. The specimen was CD4+ T cells sorted from PBMCs, collected around 25 months after vaccination. These receptors all stem from a man between 45 and 75 years old who received an inactivated influenza vaccine. CDR3s include the opening cysteine and the closing phenylalanine or tryptophan.

v_gene | len | CDR3aa
TRBV29-1 | 13 | CSGRLTGNTEAFF
TRBV7-9 | 16 | CASSLAGFSSTDTRYF
TRBV4-2 | 16 | CASSRDVTGGNEKLFF
TRBV29-1 | 16 | CSVEWGGSLYTDTQYF
TRBV4-3 | 12 | CASSQDLVVQFF
TRBV12-3/TRBV12-4 | 11 | CASSFRGQGTF
TRBV27 | 13 | CASGLAVEYEQYF
TRBV29-1 | 13 | CSVGSQGGTEAFF
TRBV20-1 | 13 | CSARVQGRYEQYF
TRBV5-1 | 14 | CASSQKGLDETQYF
TRBV20-1 | 16 | CSARDLKRVSSYEQYF
TRBV7-9 | 14 | CASSKTGLLYGYTF
TRBV4-2 | 14 | CASSQGGLVETQYF
TRBV9 | 16 | CASSVGSGRFQETQYF
TRBV28 | 16 | CANSPGQLLSNQPQHF
TRBV12-3/TRBV12-4 | 17 | CASSSTGTGKRNTEAFF
TRBV28 | 13 | CASRELATGELFF
TRBV4-3 | 19 | CASSQELIVGTGVIGELFF
TRBV12-3/TRBV12-4 | 15 | CASSRDSRSGETQYF
TRBV7-2 | 16 | CASSDQPGQTADTQYF
TRBV20-1 | 12 | CSVGPTQETQYF
TRBV5-8 | 15 | CASSRPRTQQETQYF
TRBV10-3 | 14 | CASGLTEKNTEAFF
TRBV5-1 | 15 | CASSSSGMGHNEQFF
TRBV6-1 | 14 | CASSPAGTMYGYTF
TRBV6-2/TRBV6-3 | 12 | CASSWGENEQYF
TRBV3-1 | 15 | CASSQGGPPGNTIYF
TRBV4-1 | 16 | CASSRLFHSSYNEQFF
TRBV5-6 | 13 | CASSWRRGETQYF
TRBV7-2 | 12 | CASSYRGRPQHF
TRBV3-1 | 15 | CASSPGTGFSYEQYF
TRBV6-5 | 18 | CASSYSYTGLNSGNTIYF
TRBV12-3/TRBV12-4 | 14 | CASSSPTGIYGYTF
TRBV25-1 | 15 | CASSESEVSTYEQYF
TRBV20-1 | 15 | CSARTPGAAKNIQYF
TRBV7-2 | 14 | CASSLVGTDNEQFF
TRBV10-3 | 13 | CAITRDTTDTQYF
TRBV12-3/TRBV12-4 | 14 | CASSPGTGSRPQHF
TRBV4-3 | 18 | CASSQESRVGGYTGELFF
TRBV10-3 | 15 | CAIKRGQVNTGELFF
TRBV21-1 | 15 | CASSKRLAGIDEQFF
TRBV28 | 14 | CASGPLRPGSPLHF
TRBV9 | 13 | CASSVEGGDTQYF
TRBV3-1 | 13 | CASTFKGSYEQYF
TRBV2 | 12 | CASSGGRDEQFF
TRBV29-1 | 13 | CSARRTSTDTQYF
TRBV4-3 | 15 | CASSQSTIRPYGYTF
TRBV7-6 | 14 | CASSPRTVVDEQYF
TRBV11-2 | 14 | CASSIRRENTEAFF